Below, 6 T cell receptor beta chains from the same sample are listed, as sequenced in a study of blood T cells in healthy people across ages. A J-beta primer mix and a sample-barcoded 5' primer were used in a second PCR of about 7 to 11 cycles. Each CDR3 protein gets one entry after TCRdb re-called the 5' RACE reads with MiXCR. The repertoire includes 800,000 or so distinct CDR3 sequences, around 25% of them detected once, and roughly 3.8% sits in the top ten. The same sample was also studied in work on T cells of mothers and their children.

Sequenced material: blood. The receptors stem from a boy aged 5 to 17 in good health.

As concerns this clonotype: At one of its ends the junction is not consistent with the germline gene, which may arise from a read error. This chain connects TRBV7-2 to TRBJ1-1; the match to TRBD1 covers 7 bases. The CDR3 has 14 residues. Germline V lookup: CDR1 SGHTA, CDR2 FQGNSA. DNA of the CDR3: TGTGCCAGCAGCTCCGGGACAGCGAACACTGAGGCTTTCTTT. Its translation: CASSSGTANTEAFF.

V gene TRBV6-6 combines with J gene TRBJ2-5; D tentatively fits TRBD1 or TRBD2 (5 bases each). This CDR3 is built from 14 residues. Germline values: CDR1 MNHNY, CDR2 SVGAGI (reference sequence). Trimming shortened V by 4 bases and J by 3 bases, and 12 bases separated the two germline ends. The CDR3 bases are TGTGCCAGCAGTTCCTGGGACGGCAAAGAGACCCAGTACTTC. Amino acids: CASSSWDGKETQYF.

This chain connects TRBV9 to TRBJ2-3; TRBD1 matches at 8 bases. V shed 3 bases and J 2 bases; nucleotides not matched to a gene: 8. CDR1 and CDR2 (germline): SGDLS, YYNGEE. This CDR3 is 16 amino acids long. CDR3 amino acids: CASSERQGLITDTQYF. The CDR3 DNA sequence: TGTGCCAGCAGCGAGCGACAGGGGCTGATCACAGATACGCAGTATTTT.

V usage is TRBV29-1 and J usage is TRBJ2-7; no clear D gene. The CDR3 length is 12 residues. Trimming shortened V by 4 bases and J by 0 bases, and 7 bases separated the two germline ends. Germline assignment: CDR1 SQVTM and CDR2 ANQGSEA. The CDR3 DNA follows: TGCAGCGTTGTTCCGGACTCCTACGAGCAGTACTTC. Translating gives CSVVPDSYEQYF.

The rearrangement links TRBV10-3 to TRBJ1-5, with D possibly matching TRBD1 (5 bases). Germline lookup yields CDR1 ENHRY and CDR2 SYGVKD. The length of the CDR3 is 14 residues. Deletions cut 4 bases from V and 6 bases from J, with 13 bases between. Here the CDR3 DNA reads TGTGCCATCAGTGCCAGGGAGGGAGGTCAGCCCCAGCATTTT. This codes for CAISAREGGQPQHF.

The rearrangement uses TRBV9 and TRBJ1-2; maybe TRBD1 (5 bases). The germline V gene encodes CDR1 SGDLS and CDR2 YYNGEE. CDR3 length equals 15 residues. Trimming removed 4 bases at V and 6 bases at J, with 19 bases between. The CDR3 DNA is TGTGCCAGCAGCCCGGGCACAGGCGGACTTCATGGCTACACCTTC. Translated: CASSPGTGGLHGYTF.